These 17 T cell receptor beta chains came from one sample sequenced in a study of blood T cell repertoires in COVID-19. TCRdb keeps only in-frame clones here, not all; method: immunoSEQ multiplex PCR. The table shows about 220,000 clones, with under 90% occurring only once. Sequenced material: PBMCs or T cells enriched from blood (not recorded which). Every receptor here comes from a woman aged 55-70 years who had recovered from COVID-19.

This clone was seen only once. V is TRBV6-1 and J is TRBJ2-7; 8 positions agree with TRBD2. The length of the CDR3 is 14 residues. Losses at the gene ends were 6 bases for V and 1 base for J; bases not matched to a gene: 5. Germline CDR1 and CDR2: MNHNS and SASEGT. CDR3 DNA: TGTGCCAGCAGGTCGAGCGGGAGTTCCTACGAGCAGTACTTC. Its protein is CASRSSGSSYEQYF.

V usage is TRBV6-5 and J usage is TRBJ1-1, with D possibly being TRBD1 (6 bases). Germline V gives CDR1 MNHEY, CDR2 SVGAGI. This CDR3 has 13 amino acids. V gave up 6 bases and J gave up 1 base, with 9 bases separating them. CDR3 nucleotides: TGTGCCAGCAGCAGGGGTCCGAACACTGAAGCTTTCTTT. This encodes CASSRGPNTEAFF.

In this sample, this clone turned up a few times. The chain has TRBV19 and TRBJ2-7, with D possibly matching TRBD2 (6 bases). Germline V gene lookup returns CDR1 LNHDA and CDR2 SQIVND (reference sequence). This CDR3 comprises 15 residues. V gave up 1 base and J gave up 2 bases, with 12 bases separating them. The CDR3: CASSIAGAGPYEQYF. The CDR3 DNA is TGTGCCAGTAGTATAGCCGGGGCGGGGCCCTACGAGCAGTACTTC.

The chain is built from TRBV4-3 and TRBJ1-2; possibly TRBD1 for D (6 bases). V lost 2 bases, J lost 4 bases, and 11 bases lay in between. This CDR3 spans 14 amino acids. CDR1 and CDR2 from the germline V gene are LGHNA and YSLEER. The CDR3 DNA sequence: TGCGCCAGCAGCCAATCGGACAGCGGCTATGGCTACACCTTC. Translation: CASSQSDSGYGYTF.

The chain links TRBV19 to TRBJ2-5; 8 bases are shared with TRBD1. The CDR3 length is 16 residues. CDR1 and CDR2 (germline): LNHDA, SQIVND (reference sequence). Unmatched junction bases numbered 8, after V lost 5 bases and J lost 0 bases. CDR3 DNA: TGTGCCAGTAGTGGGACCGGGACAGGATACCAAGAGACCCAGTACTTC. Encoded protein: CASSGTGTGYQETQYF.

The V gene is TRBV7-2, the J gene TRBJ2-1, with D unclear. V lost 1 base and J 3 bases, leaving 4 bases between the germline ends. CDR3 length: 13 amino acids. Per germline, CDR1 SGHTA and CDR2 FQGNSA. CDR3 coding DNA: TGTGCCAGCAGCTTAGGCGACTACAATGAGCAGTTCTTC. Translated: CASSLGDYNEQFF.

The rearrangement links TRBV19 to TRBJ1-5; no reliable D call. CDR1 and CDR2 (germline): LNHDA, SQIVND (reference sequence). CDR3 length equals 15 residues. Deletions cut 5 bases from V and 3 bases from J, with 14 bases between. CDR3 sequence reads: CASSPGAELNQPQHF. CDR3 nucleotides: TGTGCCAGTAGTCCGGGTGCGGAGCTCAATCAGCCCCAGCATTTT.

The chain couples TRBV18 to TRBJ2-2; no reliable D call. The CDR3 covers 15 residues. Trimming cost V 3 bases and J 4 bases, with 12 bases left between them. Germline V gives CDR1 KGHSH, CDR2 LQKENI. The CDR3 sequence is CASSPVTGFTGELFF. Written as DNA, the CDR3 is TGTGCCAGCTCACCCGTAACCGGGTTCACCGGGGAGCTGTTTTTT.

CDR3 coding DNA: TGTGCCAGCAGCCAAGGTGGCCCTTCCTACGAGCAGTACTTC. Protein: CASSQGGPSYEQYF. The rearrangement joins TRBV4-2 to TRBJ2-7, with unresolved D. The CDR3 is 14 residues long. The V end lost 1 base, the J end lost 1 base, and 8 bases lay between the germline ends. Germline V gene lookup returns CDR1 LGHNA and CDR2 YNFKEQ.

The CDR3 region is CASSRTGLEQYF. CDR3 DNA sequence: TGTGCCAGCAGCAGGACTGGCCTCGAGCAGTACTTC. The V gene is TRBV5-4, the J gene TRBJ2-7, with D maybe TRBD2 (5 bases). Germline lookup yields CDR1 SGHNT and CDR2 YYREEE (reference sequence). The CDR3 has 12 amino acids. Deletions cut 4 bases from V and 6 bases from J, with 11 bases between.

This chain links TRBV5-1 with TRBJ1-1; 7 bases line up with TRBD1. CDR1 is SGHRS, CDR2 YFSETQ, per germline. The CDR3 runs to 15 residues. The trim removed 0 bases at V and 1 base at J, leaving 3 bases unmatched. CDR3 protein: CASSLGRQGNTEAFF. In DNA, the CDR3 is TGCGCCAGCAGCTTGGGGAGACAGGGGAACACTGAAGCTTTCTTT.

V is TRBV11-2 and J is TRBJ1-2; 8 nucleotides match TRBD1. Unmatched junction bases numbered 11, after V lost 1 base and J lost 7 bases. The CDR3 contains 16 residues. Germline V gene data show CDR1 as SGHAT and CDR2 as FQNNGV. The chain's CDR3 is CASSLVAVGDRGGYTF. The CDR3 DNA follows: TGTGCCAGCAGCTTAGTCGCTGTAGGAGACAGGGGTGGCTACACCTTC.

The chain couples TRBV27 to TRBJ2-3; D not certain. V was clipped by 6 bases and J by 0 bases, with 10 bases between them. The CDR3 covers 14 residues. Germline CDR1 and CDR2: MNHEY and SMNVEV (reference sequence). The CDR3 DNA sequence: TGTGCCAGCAGGTATTATCCTAGCACAGATACGCAGTATTTT. It translates to CASRYYPSTDTQYF.

The chain couples TRBV6-5 to TRBJ1-6; D is unresolved. V lost 2 bases, J lost 9 bases, and 11 bases lay in between. Germline loops: CDR1 MNHEY, CDR2 SVGAGI. The CDR3 runs 14 residues. The CDR3 nucleotides are TGTGCCAGCAGTTACGCGACTCAAGGTTCACCCCTCCACTTT. This encodes CASSYATQGSPLHF.

In DNA, the CDR3 is TGTGCCAGTAGTATGGACAGAACGAACACCGGGGAGCTGTTTTTT. This gives the protein CASSMDRTNTGELFF. This sequence joins TRBV19 and TRBJ2-2, with D maybe TRBD1 (6 bases). V was cut by 3 bases and J by 0 bases, with 8 bases left in between. CDR1 and CDR2 from the germline V gene are LNHDA and SQIVND (reference sequence). The CDR3 is 15 residues long.

The V call is TRBV2, the J call TRBJ1-1; D is unresolved. V lost 7 bases to trimming and J lost 8 bases, with 14 bases between them. Per the germline V gene, CDR1 is SNHLY and CDR2 is FYNNEI. The CDR3 has 12 amino acids. CDR3 sequence (DNA): TGTGCCAGCACGATAGGAGGCGTCGAAGCTTTCTTT. This sequence encodes CASTIGGVEAFF.

This clone has just a few counts. The J gene is TRBJ2-3, the V gene TRBV2; 8 bases are shared with TRBD2. Trimming took 3 bases from V and 7 from J; bases not matched to a gene: 9. The CDR3 loop spans 15 amino acids. In germline, CDR1 is SNHLY, CDR2 FYNNEI. The chain's CDR3 is CASSDLGGRPNTQYF. The CDR3 DNA sequence: TGTGCCAGCAGTGATTTGGGCGGGAGGCCCAATACGCAGTATTTT.